This paragraph reports one T cell receptor (beta chain). Profiled with immunoSEQ multiplex PCR; TCRdb holds only in-frame clones, not every one. The sample yields approximately 450,000 clones, nearly 90% seen once. This sample stems from a study of blood T cell repertoires in COVID-19. This TCR was sampled from a woman under 30 with acute COVID-19. The specimen was PBMCs or T cells enriched from blood (not recorded which).

The CDR3 protein is CASSARQGVHDEAFF. In DNA, the CDR3 is TGTGCCAGCAGCGCCCGACAGGGGGTTCACGATGAAGCTTTCTTT. The chain couples TRBV28 to TRBJ1-1; 9 bases align to TRBD1. Looked up from germline, CDR1 is MDHEN and CDR2 is SYDVKM. Losses at the gene ends were 6 bases for V and 7 bases for J; bases not matched to a gene: 12. This CDR3 comprises 15 residues.